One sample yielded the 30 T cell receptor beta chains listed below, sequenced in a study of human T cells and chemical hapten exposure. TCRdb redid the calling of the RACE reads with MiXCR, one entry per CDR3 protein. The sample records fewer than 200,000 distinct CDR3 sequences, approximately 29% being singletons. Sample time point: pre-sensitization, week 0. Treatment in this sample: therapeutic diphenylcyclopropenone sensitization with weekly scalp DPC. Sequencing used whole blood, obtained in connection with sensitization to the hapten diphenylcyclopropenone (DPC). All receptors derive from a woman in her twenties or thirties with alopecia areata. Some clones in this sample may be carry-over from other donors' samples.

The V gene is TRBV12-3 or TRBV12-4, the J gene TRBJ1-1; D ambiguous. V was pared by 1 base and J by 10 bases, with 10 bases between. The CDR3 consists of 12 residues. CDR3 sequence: CASSLVEGRAFF. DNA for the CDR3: TGTGCCAGCAGTTTAGTTGAGGGTAGAGCTTTCTTT.

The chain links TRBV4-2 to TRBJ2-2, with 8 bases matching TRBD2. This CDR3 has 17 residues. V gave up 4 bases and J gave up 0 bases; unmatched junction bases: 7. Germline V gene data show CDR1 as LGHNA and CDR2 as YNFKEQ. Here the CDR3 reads CASSPGPRGANTGELFF. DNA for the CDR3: TGTGCCAGCAGCCCTGGGCCGCGGGGGGCGAACACCGGGGAGCTGTTTTTT.

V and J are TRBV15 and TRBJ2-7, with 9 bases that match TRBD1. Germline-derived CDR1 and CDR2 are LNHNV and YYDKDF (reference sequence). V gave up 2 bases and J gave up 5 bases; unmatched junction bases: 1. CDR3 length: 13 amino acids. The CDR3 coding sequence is TGTGCCACCAGCAGAAGGGACAGGGACGAGCAGTACTTC. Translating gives CATSRRDRDEQYF.

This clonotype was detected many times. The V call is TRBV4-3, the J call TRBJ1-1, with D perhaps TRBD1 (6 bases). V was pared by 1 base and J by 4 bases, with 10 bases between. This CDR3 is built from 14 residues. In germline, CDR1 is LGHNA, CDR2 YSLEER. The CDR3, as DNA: TGCGCCAGCAGCCAAGCTGGGGGCAGCACTGAAGCTTTCTTT. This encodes CASSQAGGSTEAFF.

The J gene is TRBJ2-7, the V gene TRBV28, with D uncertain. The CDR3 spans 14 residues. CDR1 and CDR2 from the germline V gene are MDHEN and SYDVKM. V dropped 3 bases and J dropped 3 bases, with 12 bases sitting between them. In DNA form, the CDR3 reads TGTGCCAGCAGTTTCGGTGTCAGAGACTACGAGCAGTACTTC. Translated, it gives CASSFGVRDYEQYF. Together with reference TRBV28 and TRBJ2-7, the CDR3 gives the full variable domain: DVKVTQSSRYLVKRTGEKVFLECVQDMDHENMFWYRQDPGLGLRLIYFSYDVKMKEKGDIPEGYSVSREKKERFSLILESASTNQTSMYLCASSFGVRDYEQYFGPGTRLTVT.

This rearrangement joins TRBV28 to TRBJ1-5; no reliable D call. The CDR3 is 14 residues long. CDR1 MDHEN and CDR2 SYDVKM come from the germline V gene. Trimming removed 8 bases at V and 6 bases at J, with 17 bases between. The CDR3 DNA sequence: TGTGCCAGCGAATTGGCGAGGGTCACTCAGCCCCAGCATTTT. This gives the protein CASELARVTQPQHF.

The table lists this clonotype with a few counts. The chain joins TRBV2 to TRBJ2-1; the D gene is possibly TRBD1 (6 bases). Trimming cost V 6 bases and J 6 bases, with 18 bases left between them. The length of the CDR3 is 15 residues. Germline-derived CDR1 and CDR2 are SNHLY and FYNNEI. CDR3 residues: CASSERQGNVNEQFF. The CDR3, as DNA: TGTGCCAGCAGCGAGAGGCAGGGGAACGTCAATGAGCAGTTCTTC.

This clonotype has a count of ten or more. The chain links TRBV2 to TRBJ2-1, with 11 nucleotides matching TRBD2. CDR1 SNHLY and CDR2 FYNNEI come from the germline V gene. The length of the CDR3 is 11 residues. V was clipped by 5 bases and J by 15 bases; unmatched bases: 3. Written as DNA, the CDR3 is TGTGCCAGCAGTCAGCTAGCGGGGGGGTTCTTC. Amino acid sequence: CASSQLAGGFF.

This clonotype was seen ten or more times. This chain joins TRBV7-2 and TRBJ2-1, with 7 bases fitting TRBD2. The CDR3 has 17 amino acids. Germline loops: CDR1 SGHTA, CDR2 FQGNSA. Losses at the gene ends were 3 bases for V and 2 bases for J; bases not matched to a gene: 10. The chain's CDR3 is CASSFKVAGAPYNEQFF. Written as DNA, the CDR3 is TGTGCCAGCAGCTTCAAAGTGGCGGGAGCCCCCTACAATGAGCAGTTCTTC.

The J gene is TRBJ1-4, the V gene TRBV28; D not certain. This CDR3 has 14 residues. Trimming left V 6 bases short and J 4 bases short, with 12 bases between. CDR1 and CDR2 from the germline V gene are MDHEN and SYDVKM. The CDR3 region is CASSSSPFNEKLFF. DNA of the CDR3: TGTGCCAGCAGCAGCAGTCCGTTTAATGAAAAACTGTTTTTT.

CDR3 loop: CASSLISSYEQYF. The CDR3 DNA sequence: TGTGCCAGCAGTCTGATCAGCTCCTACGAGCAGTACTTC. The chain is built from TRBV28 and TRBJ2-7; D not certain. Per the germline V gene, CDR1 is MDHEN and CDR2 is SYDVKM. This CDR3 has 13 residues. Between the trimmed V and J ends, which lost 5 bases and 0 bases, there was a span of 8 bases.

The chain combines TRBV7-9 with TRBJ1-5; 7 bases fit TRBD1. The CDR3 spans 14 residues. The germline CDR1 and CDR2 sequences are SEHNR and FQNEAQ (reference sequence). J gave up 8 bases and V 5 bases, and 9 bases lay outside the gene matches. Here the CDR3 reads CASSQGGGLKPQHF. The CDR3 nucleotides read TGTGCCAGCAGCCAGGGGGGGGGCCTTAAGCCCCAGCATTTT.

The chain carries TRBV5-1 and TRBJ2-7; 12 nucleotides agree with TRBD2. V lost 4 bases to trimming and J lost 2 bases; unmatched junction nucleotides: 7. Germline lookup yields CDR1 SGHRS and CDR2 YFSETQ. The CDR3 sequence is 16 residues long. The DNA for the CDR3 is TGCGCCAGCAGCATTGGACTAGCGGGACTAACCTACGAGCAGTACTTC. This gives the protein CASSIGLAGLTYEQYF.

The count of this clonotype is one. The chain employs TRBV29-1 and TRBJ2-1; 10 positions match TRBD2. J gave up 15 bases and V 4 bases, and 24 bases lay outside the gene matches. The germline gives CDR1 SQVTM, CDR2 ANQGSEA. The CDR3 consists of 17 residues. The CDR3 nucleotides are TGCAGCGTTGGAGGGCTAAAGGGAAGCGGGAGGGAGGAAGGAGGGTTCTTC. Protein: CSVGGLKGSGREEGGFF.

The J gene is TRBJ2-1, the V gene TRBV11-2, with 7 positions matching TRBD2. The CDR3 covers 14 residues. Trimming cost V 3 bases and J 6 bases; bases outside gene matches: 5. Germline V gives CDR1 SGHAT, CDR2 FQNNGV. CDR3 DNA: TGTGCCAGCAGCTTTATTCGGACTAGCAATGAGCAGTTCTTC. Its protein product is CASSFIRTSNEQFF.

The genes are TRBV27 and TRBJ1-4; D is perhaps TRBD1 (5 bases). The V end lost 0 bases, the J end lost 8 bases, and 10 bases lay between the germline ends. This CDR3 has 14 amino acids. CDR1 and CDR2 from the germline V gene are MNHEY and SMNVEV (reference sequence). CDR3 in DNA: TGTGCCAGCAGTTTATCGATGGCAGGGGAAAAACTGTTTTTT. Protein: CASSLSMAGEKLFF. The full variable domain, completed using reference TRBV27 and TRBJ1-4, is EAQVTQNPRYLITVTGKKLTVTCSQNMNHEYMSWYRQDPGLGLRQIYYSMNVEVTDKGDVPEGYKVSRKEKRNFPLILESPSPNQTSLYFCASSLSMAGEKLFFGSGTQLSVL.

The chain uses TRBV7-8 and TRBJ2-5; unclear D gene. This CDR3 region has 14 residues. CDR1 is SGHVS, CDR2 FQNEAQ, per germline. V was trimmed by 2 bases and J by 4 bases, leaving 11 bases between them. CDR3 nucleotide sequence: TGTGCCAGCAGCTTACTTCTCTCGGGAGAGACCCAGTACTTC. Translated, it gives CASSLLLSGETQYF.

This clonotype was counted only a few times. Written as DNA, the CDR3 is TGTGCCATCAGTGGTTCGGGGTCGGGGTCCTACGAGCAGTACTTC. Encoded protein: CAISGSGSGSYEQYF. The genes are TRBV10-3 and TRBJ2-7; possible D gene TRBD2, 5 bases. Trimming left V 4 bases short and J 1 base short, with 14 bases between. Per germline, CDR1 ENHRY and CDR2 SYGVKD. This CDR3 region has 15 residues.

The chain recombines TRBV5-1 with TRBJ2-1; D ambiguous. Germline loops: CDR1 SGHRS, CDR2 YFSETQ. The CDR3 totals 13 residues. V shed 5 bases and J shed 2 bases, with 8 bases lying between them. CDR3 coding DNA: TGCGCCAGCAGAGACGGTACCTACAATGAGCAGTTCTTC. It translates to CASRDGTYNEQFF.

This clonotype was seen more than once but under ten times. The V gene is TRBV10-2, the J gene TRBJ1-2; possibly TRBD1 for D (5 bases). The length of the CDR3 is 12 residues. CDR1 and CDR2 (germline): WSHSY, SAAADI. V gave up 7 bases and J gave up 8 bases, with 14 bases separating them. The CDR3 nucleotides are TGCGCCAGCACTCCCAGGGAGGAAGGCTACACCTTC. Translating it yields CASTPREEGYTF.

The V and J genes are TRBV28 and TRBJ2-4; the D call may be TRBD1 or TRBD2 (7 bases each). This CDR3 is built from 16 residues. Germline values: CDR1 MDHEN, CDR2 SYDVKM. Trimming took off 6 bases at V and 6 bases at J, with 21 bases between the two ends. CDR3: CASRSRRGTARNIQYF. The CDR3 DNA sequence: TGTGCCAGCAGGTCCCGGCGGGGGACAGCCCGAAACATTCAGTACTTC.

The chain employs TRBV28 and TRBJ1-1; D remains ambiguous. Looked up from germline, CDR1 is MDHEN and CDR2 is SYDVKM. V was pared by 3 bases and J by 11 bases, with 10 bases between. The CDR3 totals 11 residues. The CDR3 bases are TGTGCCAGCAGTTTCAAGTGGCTTGCTTTCTTT. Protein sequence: CASSFKWLAFF.

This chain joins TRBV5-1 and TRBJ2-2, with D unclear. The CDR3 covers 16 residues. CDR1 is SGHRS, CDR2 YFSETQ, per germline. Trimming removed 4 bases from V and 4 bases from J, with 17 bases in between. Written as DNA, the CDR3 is TGCGCCAGCAGCCTATCCGAAATAAGGGCCACCGGGGAGCTGTTTTTT. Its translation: CASSLSEIRATGELFF.

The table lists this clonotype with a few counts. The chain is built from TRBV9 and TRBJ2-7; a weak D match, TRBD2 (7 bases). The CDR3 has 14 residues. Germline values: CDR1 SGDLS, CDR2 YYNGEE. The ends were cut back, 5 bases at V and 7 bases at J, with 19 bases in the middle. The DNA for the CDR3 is TGTGCCAGCAGTGGGTACGGGGGAGGGGGTGAGCAGTACTTC. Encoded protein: CASSGYGGGGEQYF.

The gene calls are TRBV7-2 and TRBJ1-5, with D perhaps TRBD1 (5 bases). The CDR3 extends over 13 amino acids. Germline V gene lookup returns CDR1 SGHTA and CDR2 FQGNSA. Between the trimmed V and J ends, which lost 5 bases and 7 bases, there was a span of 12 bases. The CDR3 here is CASSPVGGQPQHF. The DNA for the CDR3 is TGTGCCAGCAGCCCCGTTGGGGGGCAGCCCCAGCATTTT.

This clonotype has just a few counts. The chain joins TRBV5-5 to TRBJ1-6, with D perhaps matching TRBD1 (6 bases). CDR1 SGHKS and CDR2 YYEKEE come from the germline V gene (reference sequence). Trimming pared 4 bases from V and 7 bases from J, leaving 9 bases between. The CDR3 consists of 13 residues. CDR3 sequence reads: CASSLRGNSPLHF. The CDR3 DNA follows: TGTGCCAGCAGCCTTAGGGGGAATTCACCCCTCCACTTT.

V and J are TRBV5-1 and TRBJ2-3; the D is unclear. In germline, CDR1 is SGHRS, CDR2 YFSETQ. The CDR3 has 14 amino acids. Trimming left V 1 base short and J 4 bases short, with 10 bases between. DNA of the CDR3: TGCGCCAGCAGCTTGTCGGTAGACCCAGATACGCAGTATTTT. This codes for CASSLSVDPDTQYF.

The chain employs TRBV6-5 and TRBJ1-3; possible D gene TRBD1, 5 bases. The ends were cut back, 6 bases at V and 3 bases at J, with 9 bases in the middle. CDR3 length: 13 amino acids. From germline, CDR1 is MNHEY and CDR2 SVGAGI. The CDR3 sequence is CASSRDGGNTIYF. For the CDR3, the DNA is TGTGCCAGCAGCCGGGACGGTGGAAACACCATATATTTT.

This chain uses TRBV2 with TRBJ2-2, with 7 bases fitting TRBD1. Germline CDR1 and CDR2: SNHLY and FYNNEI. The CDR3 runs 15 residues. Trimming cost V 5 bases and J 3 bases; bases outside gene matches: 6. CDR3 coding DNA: TGTGCCAGCAGTTCACGGGACAGTTACACCGGGGAGCTGTTTTTT. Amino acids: CASSSRDSYTGELFF.

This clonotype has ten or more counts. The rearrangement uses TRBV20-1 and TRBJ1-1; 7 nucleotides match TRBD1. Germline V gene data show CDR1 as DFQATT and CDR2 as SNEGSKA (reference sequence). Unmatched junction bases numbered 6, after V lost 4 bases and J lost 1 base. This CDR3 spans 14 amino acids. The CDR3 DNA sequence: TGCAGTGCTAAAGGGGGCGGGCAGAACACTGAAGCTTTCTTT. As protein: CSAKGGGQNTEAFF.